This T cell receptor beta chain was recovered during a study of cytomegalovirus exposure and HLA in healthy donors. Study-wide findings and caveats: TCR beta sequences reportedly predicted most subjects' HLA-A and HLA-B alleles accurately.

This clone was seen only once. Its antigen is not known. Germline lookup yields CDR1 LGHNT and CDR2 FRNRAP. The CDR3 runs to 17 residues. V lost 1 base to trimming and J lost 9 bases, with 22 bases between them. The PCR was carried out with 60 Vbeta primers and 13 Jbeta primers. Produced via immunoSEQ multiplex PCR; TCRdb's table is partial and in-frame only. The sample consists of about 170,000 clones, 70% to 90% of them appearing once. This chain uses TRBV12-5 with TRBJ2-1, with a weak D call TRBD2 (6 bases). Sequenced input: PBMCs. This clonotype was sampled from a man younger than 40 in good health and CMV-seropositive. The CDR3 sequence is CASGLGPVGQRRGEQFF. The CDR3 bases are TGTGCTAGTGGTTTGGGCCCTGTTGGCCAGCGGAGGGGTGAGCAGTTCTTC.